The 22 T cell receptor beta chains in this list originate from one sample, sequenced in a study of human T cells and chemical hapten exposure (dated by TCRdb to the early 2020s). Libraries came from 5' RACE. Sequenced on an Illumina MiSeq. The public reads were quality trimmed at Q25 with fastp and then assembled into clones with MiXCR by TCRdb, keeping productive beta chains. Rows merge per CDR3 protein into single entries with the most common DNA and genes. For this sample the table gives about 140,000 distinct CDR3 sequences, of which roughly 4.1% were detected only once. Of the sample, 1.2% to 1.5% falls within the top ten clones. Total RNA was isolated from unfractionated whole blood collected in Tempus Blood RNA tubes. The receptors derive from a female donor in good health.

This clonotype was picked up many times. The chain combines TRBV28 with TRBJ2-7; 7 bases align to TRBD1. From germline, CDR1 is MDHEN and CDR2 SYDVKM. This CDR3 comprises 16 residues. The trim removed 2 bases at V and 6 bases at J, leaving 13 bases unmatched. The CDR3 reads CASSLDRQGKSGEQYF. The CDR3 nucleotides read TGTGCCAGCAGTTTAGACCGACAGGGTAAGAGCGGCGAGCAGTACTTC.

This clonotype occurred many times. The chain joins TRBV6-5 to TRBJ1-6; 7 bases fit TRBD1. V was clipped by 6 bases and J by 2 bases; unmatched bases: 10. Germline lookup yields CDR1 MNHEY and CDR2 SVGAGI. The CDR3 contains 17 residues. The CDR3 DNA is TGTGCCAGCAGACCAGGGGGAGGGATCACCTATAATTCACCCCTCCACTTT. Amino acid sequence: CASRPGGGITYNSPLHF.

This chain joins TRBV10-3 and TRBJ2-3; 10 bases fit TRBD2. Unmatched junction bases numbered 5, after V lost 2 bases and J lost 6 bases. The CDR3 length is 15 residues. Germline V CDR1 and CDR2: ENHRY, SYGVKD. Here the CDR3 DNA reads TGTGCCATCAGTGAGATAGCGGGGGGACCCGATACGCAGTATTTT. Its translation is CAISEIAGGPDTQYF.

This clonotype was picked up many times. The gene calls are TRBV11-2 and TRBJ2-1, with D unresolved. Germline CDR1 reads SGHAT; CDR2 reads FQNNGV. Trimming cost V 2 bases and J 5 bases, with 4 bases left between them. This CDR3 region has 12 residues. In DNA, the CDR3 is TGTGCCAGCAGCTTAAACCACAATGAGCAGTTCTTC. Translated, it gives CASSLNHNEQFF.

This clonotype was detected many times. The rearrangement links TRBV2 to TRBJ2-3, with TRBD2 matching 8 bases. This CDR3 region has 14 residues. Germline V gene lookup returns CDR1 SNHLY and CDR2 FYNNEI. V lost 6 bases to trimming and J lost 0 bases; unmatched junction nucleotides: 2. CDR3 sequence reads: CASSGGASTDTQYF. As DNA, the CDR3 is TGTGCCAGCAGCGGGGGGGCTAGCACAGATACGCAGTATTTT. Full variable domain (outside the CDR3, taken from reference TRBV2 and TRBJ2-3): EPEVTQTPSHQVTQMGQEVILRCVPISNHLYFYWYRQILGQKVEFLVSFYNNEISEKSEIFDDQFSVERPDGSNFTLKIRSTKLEDSAMYFCASSGGASTDTQYFGPGTRLTVL.

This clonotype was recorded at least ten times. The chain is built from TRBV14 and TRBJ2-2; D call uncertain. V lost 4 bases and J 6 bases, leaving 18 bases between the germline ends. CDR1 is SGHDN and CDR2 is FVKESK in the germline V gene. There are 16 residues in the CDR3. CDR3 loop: CASSRNRLRKPGELFF. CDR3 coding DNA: TGTGCCAGCAGCCGAAATCGGTTAAGGAAACCCGGGGAGCTGTTTTTT.

CDR3 in DNA: TGTGCCAGCAGCTTAGTATCGGGCAGCACCACTGAAGCTTTCTTT. Its translation: CASSLVSGSTTEAFF. The chain combines TRBV7-9 with TRBJ1-1; D not certain. CDR1 and CDR2 from the germline V gene are SEHNR and FQNEAQ (reference sequence). V lost 1 base, J lost 4 bases, and 13 bases lay in between. The CDR3 sequence is 15 residues long.

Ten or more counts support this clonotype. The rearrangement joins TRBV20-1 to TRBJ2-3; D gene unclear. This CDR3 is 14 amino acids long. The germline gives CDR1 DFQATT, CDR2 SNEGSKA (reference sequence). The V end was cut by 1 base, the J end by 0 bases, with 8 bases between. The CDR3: CSARGLTSTDTQYF. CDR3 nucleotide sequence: TGCAGTGCTAGAGGACTGACGAGCACAGATACGCAGTATTTT.

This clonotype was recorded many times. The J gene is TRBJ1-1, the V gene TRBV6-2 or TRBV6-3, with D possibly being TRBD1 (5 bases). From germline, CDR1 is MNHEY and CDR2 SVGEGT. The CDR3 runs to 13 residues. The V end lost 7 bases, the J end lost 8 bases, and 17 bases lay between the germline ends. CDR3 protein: CASMGEPPKEAFF. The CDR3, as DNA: TGTGCCAGCATGGGGGAGCCCCCGAAGGAAGCTTTCTTT.

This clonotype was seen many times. The CDR3 loop reads CASSRLAGGQNTGELFF. The CDR3, as DNA: TGTGCCAGCAGCCGTCTAGCGGGGGGACAAAACACCGGGGAGCTGTTTTTT. The V gene is TRBV7-2, the J gene TRBJ2-2; 11 positions agree with TRBD2. Germline V gene lookup returns CDR1 SGHTA and CDR2 FQGNSA. The CDR3 consists of 17 residues. V dropped 5 bases and J dropped 2; count of bases not matched to a gene: 7.

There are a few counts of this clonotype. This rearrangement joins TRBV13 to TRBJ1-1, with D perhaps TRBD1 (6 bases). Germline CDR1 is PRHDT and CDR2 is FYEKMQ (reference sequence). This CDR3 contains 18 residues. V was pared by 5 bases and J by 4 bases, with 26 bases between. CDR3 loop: CASSRRKVLQGWGTEAFF. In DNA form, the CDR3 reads TGTGCCAGCAGCCGGAGAAAGGTGCTACAGGGATGGGGCACTGAAGCTTTCTTT.

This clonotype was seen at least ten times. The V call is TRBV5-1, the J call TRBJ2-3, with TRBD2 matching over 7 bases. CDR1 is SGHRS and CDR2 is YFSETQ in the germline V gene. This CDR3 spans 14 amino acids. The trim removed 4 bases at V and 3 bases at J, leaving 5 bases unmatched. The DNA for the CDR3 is TGCGCCAGCAGCCAACTAGCGAAAACAGATACGCAGTATTTT. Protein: CASSQLAKTDTQYF.

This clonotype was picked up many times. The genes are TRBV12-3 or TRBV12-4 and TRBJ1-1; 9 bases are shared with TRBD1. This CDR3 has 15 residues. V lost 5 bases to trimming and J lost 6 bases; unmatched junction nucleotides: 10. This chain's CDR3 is CASSPGTGLASEAFF. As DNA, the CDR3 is TGTGCCAGCAGTCCCGGGACAGGGCTTGCTTCTGAAGCTTTCTTT.

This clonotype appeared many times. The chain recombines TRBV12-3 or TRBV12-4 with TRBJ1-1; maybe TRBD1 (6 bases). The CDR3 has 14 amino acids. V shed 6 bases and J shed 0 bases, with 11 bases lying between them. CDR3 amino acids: CASSRTVMNTEAFF. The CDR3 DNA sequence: TGTGCCAGCAGCCGGACAGTAATGAACACTGAAGCTTTCTTT.

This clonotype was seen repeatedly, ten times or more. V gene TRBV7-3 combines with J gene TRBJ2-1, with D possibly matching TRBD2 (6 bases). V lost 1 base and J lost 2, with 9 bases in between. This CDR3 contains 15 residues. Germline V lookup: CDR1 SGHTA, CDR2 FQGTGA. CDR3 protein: CASSLRGEPYNEQFF. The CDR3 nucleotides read TGTGCCAGCAGCTTAAGGGGGGAACCCTACAATGAGCAGTTCTTC.

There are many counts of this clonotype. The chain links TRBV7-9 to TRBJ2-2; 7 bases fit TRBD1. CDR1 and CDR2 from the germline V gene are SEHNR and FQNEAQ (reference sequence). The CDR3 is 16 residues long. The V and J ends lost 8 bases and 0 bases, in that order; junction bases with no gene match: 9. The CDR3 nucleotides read TGTGCCAGCCGCTACGGAGACAGGGCGAACACCGGGGAGCTGTTTTTT. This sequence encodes CASRYGDRANTGELFF.

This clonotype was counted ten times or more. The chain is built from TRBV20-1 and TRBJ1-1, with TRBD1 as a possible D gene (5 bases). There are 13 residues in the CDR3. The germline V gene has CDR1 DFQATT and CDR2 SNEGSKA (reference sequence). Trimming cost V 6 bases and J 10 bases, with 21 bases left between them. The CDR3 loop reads CSAPYNGGVAAFF. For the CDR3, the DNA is TGCAGTGCCCCATATAATGGGGGGGTAGCAGCTTTCTTT.

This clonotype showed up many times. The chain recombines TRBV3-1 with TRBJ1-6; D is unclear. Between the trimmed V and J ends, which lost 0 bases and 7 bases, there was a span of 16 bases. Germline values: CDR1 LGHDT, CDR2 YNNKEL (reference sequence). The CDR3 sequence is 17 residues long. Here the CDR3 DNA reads TGTGCCAGCAGCCAAGATCTGAGACTCGGAGCAAATTCACCCCTCCACTTT. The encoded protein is CASSQDLRLGANSPLHF.

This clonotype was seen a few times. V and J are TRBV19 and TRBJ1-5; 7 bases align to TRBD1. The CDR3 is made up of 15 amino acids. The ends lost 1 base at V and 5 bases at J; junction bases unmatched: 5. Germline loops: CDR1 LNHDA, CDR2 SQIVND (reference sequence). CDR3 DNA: TGTGCCAGTAGTATAGGACAGGGTTATCATCAGCCCCAGCATTTT. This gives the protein CASSIGQGYHQPQHF.

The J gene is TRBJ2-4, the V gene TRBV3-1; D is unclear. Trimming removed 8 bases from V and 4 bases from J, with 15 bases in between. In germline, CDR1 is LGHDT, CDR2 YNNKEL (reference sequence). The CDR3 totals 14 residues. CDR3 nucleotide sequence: TGTGCCAGCGCTGGAAGAGACGGTAAAAACATTCAGTACTTC. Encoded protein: CASAGRDGKNIQYF.

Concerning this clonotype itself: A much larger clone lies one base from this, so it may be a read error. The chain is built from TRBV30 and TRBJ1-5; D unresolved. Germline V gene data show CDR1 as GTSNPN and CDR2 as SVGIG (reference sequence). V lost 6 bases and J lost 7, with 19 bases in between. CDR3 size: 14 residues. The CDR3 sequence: CACQSGVLGQPQHF. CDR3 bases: TGTGCCTGTCAATCTGGGGTACTAGGACAGCCCCAGCATTTT.

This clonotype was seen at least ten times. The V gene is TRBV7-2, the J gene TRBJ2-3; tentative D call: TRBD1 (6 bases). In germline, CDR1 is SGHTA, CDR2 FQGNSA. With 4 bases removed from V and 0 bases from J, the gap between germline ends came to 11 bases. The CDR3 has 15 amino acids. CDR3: CASSSWGPSTDTQYF. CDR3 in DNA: TGTGCCAGCAGCTCCTGGGGGCCTAGCACAGATACGCAGTATTTT.